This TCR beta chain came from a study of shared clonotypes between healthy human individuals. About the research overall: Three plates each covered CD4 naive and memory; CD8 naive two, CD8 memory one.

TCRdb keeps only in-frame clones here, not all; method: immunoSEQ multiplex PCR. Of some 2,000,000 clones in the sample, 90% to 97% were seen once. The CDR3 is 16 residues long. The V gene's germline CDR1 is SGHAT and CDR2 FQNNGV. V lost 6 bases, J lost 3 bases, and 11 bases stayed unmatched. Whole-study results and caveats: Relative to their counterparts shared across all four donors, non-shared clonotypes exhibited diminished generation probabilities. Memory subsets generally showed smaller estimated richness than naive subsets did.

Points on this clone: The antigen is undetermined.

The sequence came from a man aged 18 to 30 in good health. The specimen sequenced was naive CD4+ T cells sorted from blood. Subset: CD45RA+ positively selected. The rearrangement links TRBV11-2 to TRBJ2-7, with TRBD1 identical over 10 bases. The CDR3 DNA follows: TGTGCCAGCAGTCTGTTACCGGGACAGGGGATCTACGAGCAGTACTTC. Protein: CASSLLPGQGIYEQYF.